This TCR beta chain was identified during a study of CD8+ T cells in alopecia areata. Findings and caveats of the study: Between patients, shared TCR sequences were less clear than in mice. This was possibly due in part to HLA diversity in the patient population. Elevated clonality characterized lesional scalp relative to normal scalp, particularly in alopecia totalis/universalis. During tofacitinib treatment, many expanded lesional clones remained in scalp and blood.

For this clone: The target antigen is unknown.

Treatment here: oral pan-JAK inhibitor, 5-10 mg twice daily. Those with alopecia areata gave lesional scalp punch biopsies and peripheral blood. In each case, RNA was isolated and then reverse transcribed into cDNA as the sequencing template. Clones were sequenced by immunoSEQ multiplex PCR, and TCRdb holds only the in-frame ones, with some missing. This sample has under 150,000 clones, with about 59% found just once. In germline, CDR1 is MNHEY, CDR2 SMNVEV (reference sequence). Trimming left V 2 bases short and J 7 bases short, with 11 bases between. This CDR3 contains 13 residues. J is TRBJ1-2 and V is TRBV27; D is unresolved. The material was CD4+ T cells sorted from blood, obtained at week 4, from a patient treated with tofacitinib. The source of this sequence is a human donor with alopecia areata. CDR3 region: CASSLTRGSGYTF. CDR3 coding DNA: TGTGCCAGCAGTTTAACCCGGGGAAGTGGCTACACCTTC.